The rows below give T cell receptor beta chains drawn from one sample of a study of long-term antiretroviral therapy in people with HIV. Repertoires were generated with immunoSEQ multiplex PCR, while TCRdb's copy carries only in-frame clones and drops some. Of some 17,000 clones in the sample, around nine tenths were seen once. The sequencing used unsorted PBMCs, collected 6.9 years after starting antiretroviral therapy. These TCRs come from a man over 45 with HIV. Each CDR3 is given with its conserved first and last residue. The D gene is left open where the match is weak. The size entry is marked missing in some rows and otherwise reads once, few, many or a size class.

j_call: TRBJ1-1
clone_size: -
d_call: TRBD1
cdr3_length: 14
v_call: TRBV5-3
cdr3_aa: CARSWTGDYTEAFF
cdr3_nt: TGTGCCAGAAGCTGGACAGGGGATTACACTGAAGCTTTCTTT

j_call: TRBJ1-4
clone_size: -
d_call: -
cdr3_length: 14
v_call: TRBV7-9
cdr3_aa: CASSFQEANEKLFF
cdr3_nt: TGTGCCAGCAGCTTCCAGGAGGCAAATGAAAAACTGTTTTTT

j_call: TRBJ1-2
clone_size: medium-sized
d_call: TRBD1
cdr3_length: 15
v_call: TRBV28
cdr3_aa: CASSFWDRRGDGYTF
cdr3_nt: TGTGCCAGCAGTTTCTGGGACAGAAGGGGAGATGGCTACACCTTC

j_call: TRBJ1-3
clone_size: -
d_call: -
cdr3_length: 14
v_call: TRBV29-1
cdr3_aa: CSVGLGAIGNTIYF
cdr3_nt: TGCAGCGTTGGTTTGGGGGCCATTGGAAACACCATATATTTT

j_call: TRBJ2-7
clone_size: -
d_call: -
cdr3_length: 17
v_call: TRBV14
cdr3_aa: CASSQDLGSGSQYEQYF
cdr3_nt: TGTGCCAGCAGCCAAGATCTGGGGAGTGGGAGTCAATACGAGCAGTACTTC

j_call: TRBJ1-5
clone_size: -
d_call: -
cdr3_length: 13
v_call: TRBV6-5
cdr3_aa: CASSPTGNQPQHF
cdr3_nt: TGTGCCAGCAGTCCGACGGGCAATCAGCCCCAGCATTTT

j_call: TRBJ2-3
clone_size: -
d_call: -
cdr3_length: 13
v_call: TRBV5-1
cdr3_aa: CASSLAVTDTQYF
cdr3_nt: TGCGCCAGCAGCTTAGCGGTCACAGATACGCAGTATTTT

j_call: TRBJ1-4
clone_size: -
d_call: -
cdr3_length: 14
v_call: TRBV4-3
cdr3_aa: CASSQLTGDEKLFF
cdr3_nt: TGCGCCAGCAGCCAATTGACAGGTGATGAAAAACTGTTTTTT

j_call: TRBJ2-1
clone_size: -
d_call: -
cdr3_length: 15
v_call: TRBV2
cdr3_aa: CASSGGQVRRDEQFF
cdr3_nt: TGTGCCAGCAGTGGGGGGCAAGTTAGGCGGGATGAGCAGTTCTTC

j_call: TRBJ2-6
clone_size: -
d_call: -
cdr3_length: 18
v_call: TRBV1
cdr3_aa: CTSRSKSLYTNRANVLTF
cdr3_nt: TGCACCAGCAGGAGCAAAAGTTTGTACACAAATCGGGCCAACGTCCTGACTTTC

j_call: TRBJ2-3
clone_size: -
d_call: -
cdr3_length: 15
v_call: TRBV5-4
cdr3_aa: CASSSQTGFTDTQYF
cdr3_nt: TGTGCCAGCAGCTCTCAGACAGGATTCACAGATACGCAGTATTTT

j_call: TRBJ2-3
clone_size: -
d_call: -
cdr3_length: 15
v_call: TRBV29-1
cdr3_aa: CSVEGTFLPTDTQYF
cdr3_nt: TGCAGCGTTGAAGGCACCTTTCTTCCCACAGATACGCAGTATTTT

j_call: TRBJ2-1
clone_size: once
d_call: -
cdr3_length: 14
v_call: TRBV10-3
cdr3_aa: CAIQTPSSYNEQFF
cdr3_nt: TGTGCCATCCAAACTCCGAGCTCCTACAATGAGCAGTTCTTC

j_call: TRBJ1-1
clone_size: -
d_call: -
cdr3_length: 13
v_call: TRBV4-3
cdr3_aa: CASSQGMNTEAFF
cdr3_nt: TGCGCCAGCAGCCAAGGCATGAACACTGAAGCTTTCTTT

j_call: TRBJ2-7
clone_size: -
d_call: TRBD2
cdr3_length: 16
v_call: TRBV7-8
cdr3_aa: CASSGGTSGRGYEQYF
cdr3_nt: TGTGCCAGCAGCGGTGGGACTAGCGGGAGAGGCTACGAGCAGTACTTC